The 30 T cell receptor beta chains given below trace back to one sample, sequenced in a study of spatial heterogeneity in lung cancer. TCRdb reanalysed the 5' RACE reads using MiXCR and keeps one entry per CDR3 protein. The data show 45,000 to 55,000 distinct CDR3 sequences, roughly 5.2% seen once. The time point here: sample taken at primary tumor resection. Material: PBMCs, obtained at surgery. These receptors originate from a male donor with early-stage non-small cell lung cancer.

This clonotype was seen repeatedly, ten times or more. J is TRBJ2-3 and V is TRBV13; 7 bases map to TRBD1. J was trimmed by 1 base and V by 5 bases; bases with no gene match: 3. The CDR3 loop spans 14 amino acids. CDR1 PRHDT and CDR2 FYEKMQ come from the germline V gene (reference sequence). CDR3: CASSRDRRTDTQYF. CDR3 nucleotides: TGTGCCAGCAGCCGGGACAGACGCACAGATACGCAGTATTTT.

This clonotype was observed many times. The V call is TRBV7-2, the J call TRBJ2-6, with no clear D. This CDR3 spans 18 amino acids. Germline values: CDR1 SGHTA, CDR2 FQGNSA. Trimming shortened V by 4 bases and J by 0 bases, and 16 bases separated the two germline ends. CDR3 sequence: CASSSTALYFSGANVLTF. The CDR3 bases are TGTGCCAGCAGCTCGACCGCGCTGTATTTCTCTGGGGCCAACGTCCTGACTTTC.

Here the CDR3 reads CSAPLAGGWGDTQYF. In nucleotides, the CDR3 is TGCAGTGCTCCACTAGCGGGAGGCTGGGGGGATACGCAGTATTTT. The gene calls are TRBV20-1 and TRBJ2-3, with TRBD2 matching over 12 bases. From germline, CDR1 is DFQATT and CDR2 SNEGSKA (reference sequence). V gave up 5 bases and J gave up 6 bases; unmatched junction bases: 9. CDR3 length equals 15 residues.

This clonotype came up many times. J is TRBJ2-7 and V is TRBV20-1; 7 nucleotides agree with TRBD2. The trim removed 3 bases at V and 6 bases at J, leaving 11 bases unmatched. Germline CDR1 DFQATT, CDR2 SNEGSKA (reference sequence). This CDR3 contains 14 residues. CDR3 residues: CSASFGGSLAEQYF. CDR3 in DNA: TGCAGTGCTAGTTTTGGCGGGAGTCTGGCCGAGCAGTACTTC.

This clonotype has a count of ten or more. CDR3 protein: CASSLGEQNEQFF. The CDR3 DNA sequence: TGTGCCAGCAGTTTAGGTGAACAAAATGAGCAGTTCTTC. The chain recombines TRBV12-3 or TRBV12-4 with TRBJ2-1, with D uncertain. CDR3 size: 13 residues. V lost 1 base, J lost 7 bases, and 8 bases lay in between.

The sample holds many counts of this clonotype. Here the CDR3 DNA reads TGTGCCAGTAAAGAAGGTAGGGGCAATCAGCCCCAGCATTTT. Its protein is CASKEGRGNQPQHF. The V call is TRBV19, the J call TRBJ1-5; D is unresolved. The CDR3 loop spans 14 amino acids. CDR1 and CDR2 from the germline V gene are LNHDA and SQIVND (reference sequence). V was clipped by 7 bases and J by 2 bases, with 12 bases between them.

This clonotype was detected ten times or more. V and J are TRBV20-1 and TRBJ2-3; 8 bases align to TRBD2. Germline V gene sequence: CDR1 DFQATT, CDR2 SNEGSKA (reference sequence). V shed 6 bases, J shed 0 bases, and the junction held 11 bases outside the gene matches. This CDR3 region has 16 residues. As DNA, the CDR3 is TGCAGTGCCCCCCATTGGAGCGGGGGTAGCACAGATACGCAGTATTTT. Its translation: CSAPHWSGGSTDTQYF.

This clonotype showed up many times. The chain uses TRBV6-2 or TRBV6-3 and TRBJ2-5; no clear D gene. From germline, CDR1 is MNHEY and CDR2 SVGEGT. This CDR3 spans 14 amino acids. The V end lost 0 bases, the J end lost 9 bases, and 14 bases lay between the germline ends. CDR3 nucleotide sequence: TGTGCCAGCAGTTACTCGTTGCGAGAGGTGGCCCAGTACTTC. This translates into CASSYSLREVAQYF.

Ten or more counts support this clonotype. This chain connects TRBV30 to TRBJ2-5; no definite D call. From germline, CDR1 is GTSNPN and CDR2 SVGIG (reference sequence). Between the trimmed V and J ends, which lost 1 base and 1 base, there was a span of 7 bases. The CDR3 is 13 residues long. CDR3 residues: CAWSGEVQETQYF. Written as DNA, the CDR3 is TGTGCCTGGAGTGGGGAAGTCCAAGAGACCCAGTACTTC. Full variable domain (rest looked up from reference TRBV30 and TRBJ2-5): SQTIHQWPATLVQPVGSPLSLECTVEGTSNPNLYWYRQAAGRGLQLLFYSVGIGQISSEVPQNLSASRPQDRQFILSSKKLLLSDSGFYLCAWSGEVQETQYFGPGTRLLVL.

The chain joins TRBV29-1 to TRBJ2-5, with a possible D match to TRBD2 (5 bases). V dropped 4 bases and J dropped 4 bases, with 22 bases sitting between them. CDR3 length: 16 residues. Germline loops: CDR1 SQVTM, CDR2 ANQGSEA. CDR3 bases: TGCAGCGTTGTTCTTAGCGCCCTAACCTTTGCAGAGACCCAGTACTTC. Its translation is CSVVLSALTFAETQYF.

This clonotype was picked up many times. The DNA for the CDR3 is TGTGCCAGCAGTCGGACTAGCGGGGCAAACATTCAGTACTTC. Protein product: CASSRTSGANIQYF. The V gene is TRBV2, the J gene TRBJ2-4; TRBD2 agrees at 12 bases. J gave up 6 bases and V 5 bases, and 2 bases lay outside the gene matches. CDR3 length: 14 residues. Germline CDR1 is SNHLY and CDR2 is FYNNEI.

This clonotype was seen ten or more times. As DNA, the CDR3 is TGTGCCAGCAGCAGAGGGTCTTTGTACGAGCAGTACTTC. Amino acids: CASSRGSLYEQYF. The gene calls are TRBV28 and TRBJ2-7, with D possibly matching TRBD2 (5 bases). V was shortened by 6 bases and J by 4 bases, with 13 bases between the two germline ends. Germline CDR1 is MDHEN and CDR2 is SYDVKM. The CDR3 is made up of 13 amino acids. Together with reference TRBV28 and TRBJ2-7, the CDR3 gives the full variable domain: DVKVTQSSRYLVKRTGEKVFLECVQDMDHENMFWYRQDPGLGLRLIYFSYDVKMKEKGDIPEGYSVSREKKERFSLILESASTNQTSMYLCASSRGSLYEQYFGPGTRLTVT.

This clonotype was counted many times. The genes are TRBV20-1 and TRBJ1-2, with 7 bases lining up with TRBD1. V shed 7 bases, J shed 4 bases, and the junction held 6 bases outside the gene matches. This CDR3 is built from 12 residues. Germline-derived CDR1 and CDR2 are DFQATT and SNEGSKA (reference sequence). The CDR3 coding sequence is TGCAGTGGTACAGGGGAAGGCTATGGCTACACCTTC. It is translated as CSGTGEGYGYTF.

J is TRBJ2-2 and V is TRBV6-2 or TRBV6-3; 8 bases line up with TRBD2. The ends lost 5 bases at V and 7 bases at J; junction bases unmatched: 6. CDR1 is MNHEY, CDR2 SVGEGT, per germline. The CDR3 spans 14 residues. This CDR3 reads CASSSGRVSGELFF. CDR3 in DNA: TGTGCCAGCAGTAGCGGGAGAGTGAGCGGGGAGCTGTTTTTT.

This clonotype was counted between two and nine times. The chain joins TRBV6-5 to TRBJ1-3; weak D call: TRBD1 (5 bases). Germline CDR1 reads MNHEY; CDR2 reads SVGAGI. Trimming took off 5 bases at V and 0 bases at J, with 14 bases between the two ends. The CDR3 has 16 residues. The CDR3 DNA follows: TGTGCCAGCAGTCCCGGGGAGGGGAGCTCTGGAAACACCATATATTTT. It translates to CASSPGEGSSGNTIYF.

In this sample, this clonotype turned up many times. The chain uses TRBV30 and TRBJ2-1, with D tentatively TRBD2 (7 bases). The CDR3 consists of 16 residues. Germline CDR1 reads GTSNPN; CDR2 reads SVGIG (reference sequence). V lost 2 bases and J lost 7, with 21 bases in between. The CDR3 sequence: CAWSQRGGQQENEQFF. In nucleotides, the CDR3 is TGTGCCTGGAGTCAAAGGGGGGGTCAACAGGAGAATGAGCAGTTCTTC.

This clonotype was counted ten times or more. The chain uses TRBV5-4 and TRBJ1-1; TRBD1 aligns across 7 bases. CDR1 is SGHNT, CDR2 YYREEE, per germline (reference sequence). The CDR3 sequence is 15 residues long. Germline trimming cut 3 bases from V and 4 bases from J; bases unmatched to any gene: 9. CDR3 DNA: TGTGCCAGCAGCTCGAGGACAGGAGGTGGCACTGAAGCTTTCTTT. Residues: CASSSRTGGGTEAFF.

The CDR3 sequence: CASSLAEGSQPQHF. Written as DNA, the CDR3 is TGTGCCAGCAGCTTAGCGGAGGGAAGTCAGCCCCAGCATTTT. This chain connects TRBV7-2 to TRBJ1-5; D gene uncertain. Deletions cut 0 bases from V and 6 bases from J, with 9 bases between. This CDR3 contains 14 residues. Germline loops: CDR1 SGHTA, CDR2 FQGNSA.

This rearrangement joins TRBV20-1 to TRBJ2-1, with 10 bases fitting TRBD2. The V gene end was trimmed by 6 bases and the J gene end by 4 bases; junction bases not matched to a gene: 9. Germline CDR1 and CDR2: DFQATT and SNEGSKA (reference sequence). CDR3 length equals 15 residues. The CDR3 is CSAQPSGSLYNEQFF. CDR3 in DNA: TGCAGTGCCCAACCTAGCGGGAGTCTTTACAATGAGCAGTTCTTC.

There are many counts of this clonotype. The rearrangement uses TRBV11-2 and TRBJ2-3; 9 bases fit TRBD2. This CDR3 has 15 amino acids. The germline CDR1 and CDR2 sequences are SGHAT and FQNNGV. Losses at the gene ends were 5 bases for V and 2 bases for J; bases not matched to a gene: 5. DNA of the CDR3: TGTGCCAGCAGCCCTGGACTAGCGAACACAGATACGCAGTATTTT. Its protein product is CASSPGLANTDTQYF. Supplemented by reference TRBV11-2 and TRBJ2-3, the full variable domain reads EAGVAQSPRYKIIEKRQSVAFWCNPISGHATLYWYQQILGQGPKLLIQFQNNGVVDDSQLPKDRFSAERLKGVDSTLKIQPAKLEDSAVYLCASSPGLANTDTQYFGPGTRLTVL.

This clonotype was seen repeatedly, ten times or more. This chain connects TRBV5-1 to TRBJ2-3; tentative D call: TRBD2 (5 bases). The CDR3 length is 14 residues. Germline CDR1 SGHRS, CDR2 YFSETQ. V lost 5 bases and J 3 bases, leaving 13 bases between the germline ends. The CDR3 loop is CASRRAALTDTQYF. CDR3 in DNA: TGCGCCAGCAGGAGAGCGGCCCTAACAGATACGCAGTATTTT.

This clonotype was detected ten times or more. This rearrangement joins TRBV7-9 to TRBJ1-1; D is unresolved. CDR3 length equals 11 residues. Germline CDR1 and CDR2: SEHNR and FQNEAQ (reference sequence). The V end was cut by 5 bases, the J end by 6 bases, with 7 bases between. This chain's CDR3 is CASSTAAEAFF. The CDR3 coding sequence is TGTGCCAGCAGCACGGCTGCTGAAGCTTTCTTT.

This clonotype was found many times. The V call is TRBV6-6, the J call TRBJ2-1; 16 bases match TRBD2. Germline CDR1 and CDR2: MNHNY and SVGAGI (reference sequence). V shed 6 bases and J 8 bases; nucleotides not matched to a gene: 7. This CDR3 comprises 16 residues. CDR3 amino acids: CASRDGTSGRGYEQFF. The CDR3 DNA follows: TGTGCCAGCAGAGATGGGACTAGCGGGAGGGGGTATGAGCAGTTCTTC.

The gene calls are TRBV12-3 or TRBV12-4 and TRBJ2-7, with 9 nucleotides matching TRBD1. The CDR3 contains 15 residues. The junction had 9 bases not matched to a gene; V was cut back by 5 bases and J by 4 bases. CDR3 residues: CASSITGTGSYEQYF. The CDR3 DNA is TGTGCCAGCAGTATAACCGGGACAGGGTCTTACGAGCAGTACTTC.

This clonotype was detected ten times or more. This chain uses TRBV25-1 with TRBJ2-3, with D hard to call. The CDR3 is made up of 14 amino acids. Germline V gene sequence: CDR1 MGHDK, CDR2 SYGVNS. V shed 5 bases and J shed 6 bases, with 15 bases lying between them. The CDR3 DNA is TGTGCCAGCAGTTCCGGGCTAAGCCTGGATACGCAGTATTTT. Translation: CASSSGLSLDTQYF.

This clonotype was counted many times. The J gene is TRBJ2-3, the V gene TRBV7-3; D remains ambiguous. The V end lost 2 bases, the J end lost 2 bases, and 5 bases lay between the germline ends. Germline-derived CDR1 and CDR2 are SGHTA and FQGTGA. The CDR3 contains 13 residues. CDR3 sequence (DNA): TGTGCCAGCAGCTTACAGATCACAGATACGCAGTATTTT. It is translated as CASSLQITDTQYF.

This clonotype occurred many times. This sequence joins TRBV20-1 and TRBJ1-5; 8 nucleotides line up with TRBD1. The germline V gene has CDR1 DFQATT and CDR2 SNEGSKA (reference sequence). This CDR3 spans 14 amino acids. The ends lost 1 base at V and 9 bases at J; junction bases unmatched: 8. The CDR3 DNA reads TGCAGTGCTAGAGTTTTGACAGGGGAGAGGCCCCAGCATTTT. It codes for CSARVLTGERPQHF.

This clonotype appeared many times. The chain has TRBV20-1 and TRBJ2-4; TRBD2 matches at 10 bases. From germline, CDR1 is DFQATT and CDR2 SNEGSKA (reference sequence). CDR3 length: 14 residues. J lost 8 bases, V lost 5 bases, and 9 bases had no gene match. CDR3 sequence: CSARTSGRGDIQYF. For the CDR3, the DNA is TGCAGTGCTCGGACTAGCGGTCGGGGAGACATTCAGTACTTC.

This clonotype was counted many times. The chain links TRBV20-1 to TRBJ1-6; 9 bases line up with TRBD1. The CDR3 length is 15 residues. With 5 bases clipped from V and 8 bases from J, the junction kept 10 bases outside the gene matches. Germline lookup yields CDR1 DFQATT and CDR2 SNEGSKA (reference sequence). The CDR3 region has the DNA TGCAGTGCTGGAAGACCGGGACAGGGTGATTCACCCCTCCACTTT. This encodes CSAGRPGQGDSPLHF.

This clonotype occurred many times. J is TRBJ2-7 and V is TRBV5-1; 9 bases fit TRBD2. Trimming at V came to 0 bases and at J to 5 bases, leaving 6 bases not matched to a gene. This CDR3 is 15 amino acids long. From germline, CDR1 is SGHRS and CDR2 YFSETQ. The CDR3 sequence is CASSLDGGRANEQYF. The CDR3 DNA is TGCGCCAGCAGCTTGGATGGCGGGAGGGCCAACGAGCAGTACTTC.